The clone carrying this T cell receptor beta chain was observed a few times. Its cognate antigen is unknown. The authors reverse transcribed all of the isolated RNA, so sequencing captured expressed TCRB transcripts. The data were produced by immunoSEQ multiplex PCR, yet TCRdb's version contains in-frame clones alone and is incomplete. The sample contains hundreds of thousands of clones, 11% to 15% of which appear only once. CDR3 length equals 12 residues. Germline CDR1 SEHNR, CDR2 FQNEAQ (reference sequence). Trimming cost V 7 bases and J 11 bases, with 18 bases left between them. This sample was included in a study of beta chain features in type 1 diabetes. Staining for CD45RO/CCR7/CD25/CD127/CD95/CD27 allowed sorting of CD4+ naive, central memory, regulatory and stem cell-like memory cells. General study points: The study found moderately but significantly shorter TCRB CDR3s in all four CD4+ subsets of Type 1 diabetes patients. When VDJ junctions were examined, type 1 diabetes patients showed fewer insertions and more deletions. Among patients, naive, central memory and Treg TCRB repertoires appeared more similar than among healthy donors.

This chain uses TRBV7-9 with TRBJ2-7; possibly TRBD2 for D (6 bases). Sample: naive CD4+ T cells from blood. The TCR sequence derives from a young man with type 1 diabetes. The CDR3 bases are TGTGCCAGCACCGGAGGGCCCTCCCTAGAGTACTTC. Translating gives CASTGGPSLEYF.